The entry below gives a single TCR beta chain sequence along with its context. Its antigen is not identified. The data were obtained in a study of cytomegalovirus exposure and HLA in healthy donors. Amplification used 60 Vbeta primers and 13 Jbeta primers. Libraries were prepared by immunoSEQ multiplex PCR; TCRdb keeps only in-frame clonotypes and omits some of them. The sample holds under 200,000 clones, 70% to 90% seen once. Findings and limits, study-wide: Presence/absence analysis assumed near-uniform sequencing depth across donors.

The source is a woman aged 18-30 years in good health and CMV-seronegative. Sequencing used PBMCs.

In DNA, the CDR3 is TGTGCCAGCAGCCTCGGACAGGTCGACGAGCAGTACTTC. Translation: CASSLGQVDEQYF. The rearrangement joins TRBV28 to TRBJ2-7; 7 bases fit TRBD1. V gave up 6 bases and J gave up 5 bases; unmatched junction bases: 7. CDR1 is MDHEN and CDR2 is SYDVKM in the germline V gene. The CDR3 length is 13 residues.